This T cell receptor beta chain is from a study of blood T cell repertoires in COVID-19. Background on the study: Samples representing acute and convalescent COVID-19 were sourced from the United States, Italy and Spain.

This clone showed up just once. Authors' processing steps: Reference gene primer amplification gave estimated nucleated cell counts. Data came from immunoSEQ multiplex PCR; TCRdb stores just in-frame clones and leaves some out. Clonal size and the V and J genes are those of that table, whereas D and trimming came from the DNA. The sample lists approximately 350,000 clones; roughly nine tenths were seen once. V gave up 4 bases and J gave up 2 bases, with 17 bases separating them. CDR1 and CDR2 (germline): SGHTA, FQGNSA. CDR3 size: 16 residues. The receptor comes from a woman in her twenties or thirties with COVID-19, enrolled during active disease. Material: peripheral blood. The rearrangement links TRBV7-2 to TRBJ2-5; no reliable D call. The CDR3 region has the DNA TGTGCCAGCAGCTCCGGAGACTCTCCGGCGCAAGAGACCCAGTACTTC. It encodes CASSSGDSPAQETQYF.